This TCR beta chain is drawn from a study of blood T cell repertoires in COVID-19. Study summary: Researchers got acute and convalescent COVID-19 samples from the United States, Italy and Spain. T cells, B-cell-depleted T cells, or PBMCs provided the cDNA or gDNA that served as material.

Sequenced by immunoSEQ multiplex PCR; TCRdb stores in-frame clones only, minus some. The sample yields approximately 40,000 clones, 86% seen once. This CDR3 spans 15 amino acids. CDR1 is SGHNT, CDR2 YYREEE, per germline (reference sequence). V lost 0 bases and J 7 bases, leaving 14 bases between the germline ends. The chain combines TRBV5-4 with TRBJ2-1; TRBD2 might be the D (7 bases). The sample was peripheral blood. The receptor was derived from a man aged 50 to 59 in a cohort sampled during active COVID-19. CDR3 residues: CASSLGGGAGNEQFF. Written as DNA, the CDR3 is TGTGCCAGCAGCTTGGGTGGGGGGGCCGGTAATGAGCAGTTCTTC.